This T cell receptor beta chain was observed in a study of T cell responses to AZD1222 COVID-19 vaccine. Produced via immunoSEQ multiplex PCR; TCRdb's table is partial and in-frame only. The table records around 250,000 clones, just over 90% of them present only once. V shed 6 bases, J shed 8 bases, and the junction held 11 bases outside the gene matches. The V gene's germline CDR1 is SNHLY and CDR2 FYNNEI. The CDR3 is made up of 16 amino acids. The sequencing used peripheral blood, collected on day 0 of AZD1222 vaccination. The receptor comes from an adult in good health. J is TRBJ2-1 and V is TRBV2; 12 positions match TRBD2. The CDR3 here is CASSRDGLAGNHEQFF. For the CDR3, the DNA is TGTGCCAGCAGCCGGGACGGACTAGCGGGGAACCATGAGCAGTTCTTC.